The 9 T cell receptor beta chains reported below all come from one sample, sequenced in a study of cytomegalovirus exposure and HLA in healthy donors. With 60 Vbeta and 13 Jbeta primers, the PCR was carried out. Libraries were prepared by immunoSEQ multiplex PCR; TCRdb keeps only in-frame clonotypes and omits some of them. There are tens of thousands of clones in the sample, with around 2.3% held by the top ten. Sequencing input: PBMCs. Receptor source: a female donor in good health and CMV-seronegative.

The rearrangement links TRBV6-6 to TRBJ2-1, with D possibly matching TRBD1 (6 bases). The CDR3 loop spans 16 amino acids. Deletions cut 0 bases from V and 10 bases from J, with 19 bases between. Germline values: CDR1 MNHNY, CDR2 SVGAGI (reference sequence). The CDR3 nucleotides are TGTGCCAGCAGTTACTCGATTGTCATCAGGGGCGTGGAGCAGTTCTTC. Protein sequence: CASSYSIVIRGVEQFF.

V usage is TRBV6-1 and J usage is TRBJ2-2; 11 bases are shared with TRBD2. The CDR3 sequence is 19 residues long. Germline V gene data show CDR1 as MNHNS and CDR2 as SASEGT. Trimming removed 3 bases from V and 2 bases from J; junction bases left unmatched: 11. The CDR3 sequence is CASSDPGLAALPNTGELFF. The CDR3 nucleotides read TGTGCCAGCAGTGATCCGGGACTAGCGGCGCTGCCTAACACCGGGGAGCTGTTTTTT.

The CDR3 DNA reads as TGTGCCAGCAGTTACCAACTTACAGGGACCTGGCATTTT. Protein: CASSYQLTGTWHF. This chain connects TRBV6-5 to TRBJ1-5, with D perhaps matching TRBD1 (6 bases). CDR3 length: 13 residues. CDR1 is MNHEY and CDR2 is SVGAGI in the germline V gene. V was clipped by 2 bases and J by 15 bases, with 17 bases between them.

V usage is TRBV29-1 and J usage is TRBJ1-1; perhaps TRBD1 as D (5 bases). The CDR3 is 13 residues long. V was cut by 7 bases and J by 4 bases, with 16 bases left in between. Germline assignment: CDR1 SQVTM and CDR2 ANQGSEA. CDR3: CSGGAPGGTEAFF. CDR3 in DNA: TGCAGCGGTGGGGCTCCGGGAGGCACTGAAGCTTTCTTT. Full variable domain (missing parts from reference TRBV29-1 and TRBJ1-1): SAVISQKPSRDICQRGTSLTIQCQVDSQVTMMFWYRQQPGQSLTLIATANQGSEATYESGFVIDKFPISRPNLTFSTLTVSNMSPEDSSIYLCSGGAPGGTEAFFGQGTRLTVV.

The CDR3 nucleotides read TGCAGCGTTGGACTTGGGGGGGCGGAAAAACTGTTTTTT. As protein: CSVGLGGAEKLFF. V gene TRBV29-1 combines with J gene TRBJ1-4, with D maybe TRBD1 (6 bases). The CDR3 contains 13 residues. The ends were cut back, 4 bases at V and 8 bases at J, with 14 bases in the middle. Germline values: CDR1 SQVTM, CDR2 ANQGSEA. Combining the CDR3 with reference TRBV29-1 and TRBJ1-4 gives the whole variable domain SAVISQKPSRDICQRGTSLTIQCQVDSQVTMMFWYRQQPGQSLTLIATANQGSEATYESGFVIDKFPISRPNLTFSTLTVSNMSPEDSSIYLCSVGLGGAEKLFFGSGTQLSVL.

CDR3 protein: CASSSTGAYNSPLHF. In DNA form, the CDR3 reads TGTGCCAGCAGCTCCACAGGGGCCTATAATTCACCCCTCCACTTT. The chain employs TRBV9 and TRBJ1-6; 7 nucleotides agree with TRBD1. This CDR3 comprises 15 residues. CDR1 SGDLS and CDR2 YYNGEE come from the germline V gene. With V trimmed by 4 bases and J by 2 bases, 3 bases remained unmatched.

The chain carries TRBV6-5 and TRBJ2-7; tentatively, D is TRBD1 (5 bases). CDR3 length: 14 amino acids. With 0 bases removed from V and 7 bases from J, the gap between germline ends came to 13 bases. Germline V gene data show CDR1 as MNHEY and CDR2 as SVGAGI. CDR3 nucleotides: TGTGCCAGCAGTTACTCGAGTCCAGGGCGAGAGCAGTACTTC. This gives the protein CASSYSSPGREQYF.

J is TRBJ2-7 and V is TRBV18; the match to TRBD2 covers 10 bases. V gave up 3 bases and J gave up 4 bases; unmatched junction bases: 0. CDR1 is KGHSH, CDR2 LQKENI, per germline. This CDR3 spans 13 amino acids. The CDR3 protein is CASSPSGGYEQYF. In DNA, the CDR3 is TGTGCCAGCTCACCTAGCGGGGGGTACGAGCAGTACTTC. The whole variable domain, filled in from reference TRBV18 and TRBJ2-7, reads NAGVMQNPRHLVRRRGQEARLRCSPMKGHSHVYWYRQLPEEGLKFMVYLQKENIIDESGMPKERFSAEFPKEGPSILRIQQVVRGDSAAYFCASSPSGGYEQYFGPGTRLTVT.

The chain couples TRBV7-9 to TRBJ1-2; D uncertain. CDR1 is SEHNR, CDR2 FQNEAQ, per germline (reference sequence). Deletions cut 0 bases from V and 8 bases from J, with 19 bases between. The CDR3 has 16 amino acids. The CDR3 reads CASSLAPSGLHQGYTF. The CDR3 bases are TGTGCCAGCAGCTTAGCGCCGTCCGGACTCCACCAGGGCTACACCTTC.